The source of this T cell receptor (beta chain) is a study of control samples from healthy donors and cancer patients. Germline values: CDR1 SGHNT, CDR2 YYREEE (reference sequence). This CDR3 is 14 amino acids long. V lost 1 base and J 7 bases, leaving 12 bases between the germline ends. TCRdb's table, derived via immunoSEQ multiplex PCR, lists solely in-frame clones and lacks some. The data show over 100,000 clones, with approximately 88% seen just once and 3% to 4% held by the top ten. The chain joins TRBV5-4 to TRBJ1-5; D is unclear. This TCR was sampled from a man aged 35-49 years in good health. Sequencing was performed on blood. In DNA, the CDR3 is TGTGCCAGCAGCTTGTTCGGCCGGGCCCAGCCCCAGCATTTT. It is translated as CASSLFGRAQPQHF.